The next 2 T cell receptor beta chains were all read from a single sample in a study of tumor and adjacent non-tumor tissue in lung cancer. A modified ARM-PCR protocol with three rounds of nested PCR amplified TCRbeta. MiXCR was run by TCRdb on the multiplex PCR reads, yielding one entry per CDR3 protein. Here the sample spans under 75,000 distinct CDR3 sequences, 65% to 75% being singletons. No cell sorting was done before RNA was extracted from the tissue. This non-tumor lung sample came from over 3 cm beyond the tumor edge. The sequencing input was distant non-tumor lung tissue. Source of these receptors: a woman between 45 and 65 years old with non-small cell lung cancer.

This clonotype was seen at least ten times. V gene TRBV4-3 combines with J gene TRBJ1-2; weak D call: TRBD1 (5 bases). Between the trimmed V and J ends, which lost 1 base and 3 bases, there was a span of 12 bases. Germline V lookup: CDR1 LGHNA, CDR2 YSLEER. This CDR3 is 15 amino acids long. CDR3 amino acids: CASSQGTNRDYGYTF. DNA of the CDR3: TGCGCCAGCAGCCAAGGGACAAATCGGGACTATGGCTACACCTTC.

As to this clonotype: One end of the junction varies from germline; a read error may be responsible. The chain employs TRBV5-6 and TRBJ2-1; a possible D gene is TRBD2 (6 bases). CDR1 and CDR2 (germline): SGHDT, YYEEEE. The CDR3 runs 20 residues. Written as DNA, the CDR3 is TGTGCCAGCATCTTAAGGAGATGGTGGCTTAGGACTACCCTGGCAGGGTTCCCCCTCTTC. The encoded protein is CASILRRWWLRTTLAGFPLF.